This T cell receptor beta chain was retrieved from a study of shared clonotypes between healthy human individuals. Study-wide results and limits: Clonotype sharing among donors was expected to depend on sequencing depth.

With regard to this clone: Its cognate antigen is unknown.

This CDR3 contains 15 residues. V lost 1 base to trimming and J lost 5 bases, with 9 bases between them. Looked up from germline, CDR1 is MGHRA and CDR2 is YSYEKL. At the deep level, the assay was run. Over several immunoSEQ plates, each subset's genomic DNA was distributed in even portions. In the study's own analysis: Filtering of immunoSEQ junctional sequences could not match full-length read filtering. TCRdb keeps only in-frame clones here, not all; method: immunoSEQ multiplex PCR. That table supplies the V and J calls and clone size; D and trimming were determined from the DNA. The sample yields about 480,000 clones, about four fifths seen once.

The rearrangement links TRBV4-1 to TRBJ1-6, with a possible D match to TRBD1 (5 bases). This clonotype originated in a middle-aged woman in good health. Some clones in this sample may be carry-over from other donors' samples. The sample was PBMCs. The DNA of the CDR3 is TGCGCCAGCAGCCAAGTAAGGACAAATAATTCACCCCTCCACTTT. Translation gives CASSQVRTNNSPLHF.